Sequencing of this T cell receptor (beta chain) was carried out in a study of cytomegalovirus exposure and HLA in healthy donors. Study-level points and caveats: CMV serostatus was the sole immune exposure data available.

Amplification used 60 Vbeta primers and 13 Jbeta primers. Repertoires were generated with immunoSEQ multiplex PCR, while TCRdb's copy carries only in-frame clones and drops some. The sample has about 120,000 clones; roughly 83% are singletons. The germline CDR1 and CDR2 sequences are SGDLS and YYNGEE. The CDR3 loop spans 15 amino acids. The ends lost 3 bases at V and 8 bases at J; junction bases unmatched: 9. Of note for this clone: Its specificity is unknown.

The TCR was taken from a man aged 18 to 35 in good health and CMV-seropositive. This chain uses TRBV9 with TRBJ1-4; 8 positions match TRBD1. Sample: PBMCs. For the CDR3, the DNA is TGTGCCAGCAGCGCTGACAGGGGAGAGGGCGAAAAACTGTTTTTT. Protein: CASSADRGEGEKLFF.